Listed here are 20 T cell receptor beta chains from one sample, sequenced in a study of cytomegalovirus exposure and HLA in healthy donors. TCRdb's copy holds only in-frame clones and misses some; the assay was immunoSEQ multiplex PCR. The sample has about 90,000 clones, 84% seen once; the top ten hold around 10%. The sample was PBMCs. Every receptor here comes from a woman aged 18-30 years in good health and CMV-seropositive.

This clone was recorded once. This chain uses TRBV28 with TRBJ2-5, with D uncertain. V gave up 5 bases and J gave up 1 base, with 11 bases separating them. The CDR3 has 14 amino acids. The germline CDR1 and CDR2 sequences are MDHEN and SYDVKM. The CDR3 sequence: CASSRSPSQETQYF. CDR3 in DNA: TGTGCCAGCAGTCGATCCCCCAGCCAAGAGACCCAGTACTTC.

This clone was seen a handful of times. CDR3 nucleotides: TGTGCCTGGAGTGGCGGGACAGATCAGCCCCAGCATTTT. It is translated as CAWSGGTDQPQHF. The chain links TRBV30 to TRBJ1-5; 7 bases align to TRBD1. The V gene end was trimmed by 1 base and the J gene end by 5 bases; junction bases not matched to a gene: 2. The CDR3 sequence is 13 residues long. Germline CDR1 and CDR2: GTSNPN and SVGIG (reference sequence).

The V call is TRBV11-3, the J call TRBJ2-1, with a possible D match to TRBD1 (5 bases). The V and J ends lost 1 base and 4 bases respectively, with 8 bases between them. Germline V gives CDR1 SGHNT, CDR2 YENEEA. The CDR3 is 14 amino acids. The CDR3 loop reads CASSLVTGYNEQFF. In DNA form, the CDR3 reads TGTGCCAGCAGCTTAGTTACAGGATACAATGAGCAGTTCTTC.

V gene TRBV6-4 combines with J gene TRBJ2-3; the D is unclear. The germline V gene encodes CDR1 MRHNA and CDR2 SNTAGT. CDR3 length equals 15 residues. The germline V and J ends were trimmed by 5 bases and 5 bases, with 17 bases remaining between them. CDR3 sequence reads: CASSLNAGIGDTQYF. The CDR3 DNA is TGTGCCAGCAGTTTAAACGCAGGAATCGGAGATACGCAGTATTTT.

CDR3 DNA: TGTGCCAGCACCGGACTCCGGGACAGCTCCTACGAGCAGTACTTC. This encodes CASTGLRDSSYEQYF. This chain joins TRBV6-1 and TRBJ2-7; 7 bases are a match to TRBD1. This CDR3 region has 15 residues. Germline CDR1 is MNHNS and CDR2 is SASEGT. Trimming cost V 7 bases and J 0 bases; bases outside gene matches: 9.

The chain is built from TRBV2 and TRBJ1-4, with D possibly TRBD1 on 6 matching bases. CDR1 and CDR2 (germline): SNHLY, FYNNEI. Between the trimmed V and J ends, which lost 6 bases and 3 bases, there was a span of 14 bases. This CDR3 contains 15 residues. This chain's CDR3 is CASRGRGGANEKLFF. CDR3 coding DNA: TGTGCCAGCAGGGGGAGGGGGGGGGCTAATGAAAAACTGTTTTTT.

V gene TRBV30 combines with J gene TRBJ1-4; TRBD1 agrees at 7 bases. Germline CDR1 reads GTSNPN; CDR2 reads SVGIG (reference sequence). The CDR3 is 12 amino acids. V lost 3 bases, J lost 8 bases, and 3 bases stayed unmatched. CDR3 amino acids: CAWSPRGEKLFF. Written as DNA, the CDR3 is TGTGCCTGGAGCCCCAGGGGGGAAAAACTGTTTTTT.

The gene calls are TRBV4-1 and TRBJ2-5; tentatively, D is TRBD2 (7 bases). Germline CDR1 is MGHRA and CDR2 is YSYEKL. This CDR3 spans 16 amino acids. V lost 0 bases to trimming and J lost 5 bases, with 16 bases between them. In DNA, the CDR3 is TGCGCCAGCAGCCAAGAGCCCCGGGGGGCCTCGGAGACCCAGTACTTC. Protein product: CASSQEPRGASETQYF.

As concerns this clone: This specimen includes other DNA sequences encoding the same CDR3. CDR3 amino acids: CASSLGRGQETQYF. CDR3 DNA: TGCGCCAGCAGCTTGGGCAGGGGACAAGAGACCCAGTACTTC. The V and J genes are TRBV5-1 and TRBJ2-5; maybe TRBD1 (6 bases). Germline CDR1 and CDR2: SGHRS and YFSETQ. The CDR3 loop spans 14 amino acids. V gave up 0 bases and J gave up 2 bases, with 8 bases separating them.

The J gene is TRBJ2-3, the V gene TRBV5-1; 9 bases agree with TRBD2. CDR1 SGHRS and CDR2 YFSETQ come from the germline V gene. With 0 bases clipped from V and 4 bases from J, the junction kept 3 bases outside the gene matches. This CDR3 is 15 amino acids long. The CDR3 here is CASSLERGGADTQYF. The CDR3 DNA is TGCGCCAGCAGCTTGGAGCGCGGGGGGGCAGATACGCAGTATTTT.

V usage is TRBV7-2 and J usage is TRBJ2-7; D not resolved. Germline lookup yields CDR1 SGHTA and CDR2 FQGNSA. Between the trimmed V and J ends, which lost 1 base and 2 bases, there was a span of 6 bases. There are 13 residues in the CDR3. This chain's CDR3 is CASSLEHTYEQYF. The CDR3 bases are TGTGCCAGCAGCTTAGAACATACCTACGAGCAGTACTTC.

The chain joins TRBV11-2 to TRBJ1-2, with D possibly matching TRBD1 (5 bases). This CDR3 has 14 amino acids. V was clipped by 5 bases and J by 2 bases, with 12 bases between them. The germline V gene has CDR1 SGHAT and CDR2 FQNNGV. The CDR3 loop is CASSPGRENYGYTF. The CDR3 DNA follows: TGTGCCAGCAGCCCGGGGCGGGAGAACTATGGCTACACCTTC.

Worth noting for this clone: At the DNA level, this CDR3 is encoded by other sequences in the same sample as well. The J gene is TRBJ2-3, the V gene TRBV5-4; TRBD2 matches 13 bases. Germline lookup yields CDR1 SGHNT and CDR2 YYREEE (reference sequence). The V and J ends lost 3 bases and 1 base, in that order; junction bases with no gene match: 2. CDR3 length: 16 amino acids. This CDR3 reads CASSWTSGGRTDTQYF. CDR3 coding DNA: TGTGCCAGCAGCTGGACTAGCGGGGGCCGCACAGATACGCAGTATTTT.

V gene TRBV6-5 combines with J gene TRBJ2-7, with a weak D call TRBD1 (6 bases). V gave up 2 bases and J gave up 0 bases, with 14 bases separating them. The germline gives CDR1 MNHEY, CDR2 SVGAGI. The CDR3 is 16 amino acids. The CDR3, as DNA: TGTGCCAGCAGTTACGCCTGGACAGCTAGCTCCTACGAGCAGTACTTC. Amino acids: CASSYAWTASSYEQYF.

V gene TRBV5-1 combines with J gene TRBJ1-3; 9 nucleotides align to TRBD1. Germline V gene lookup returns CDR1 SGHRS and CDR2 YFSETQ. The length of the CDR3 is 15 residues. V lost 3 bases and J lost 0; bases outside the gene matches: 1. The CDR3 protein is CASSSQGASGNTIYF. The CDR3 DNA reads as TGCGCCAGCAGCTCACAGGGGGCCTCTGGAAACACCATATATTTT.

Only a few counts were recorded for this clone. This chain's CDR3 is CASTETTTGRYF. CDR3 nucleotides: TGTGCCAGCACCGAAACCACGACAGGGAGATACTTC. The V call is TRBV6-1, the J call TRBJ2-5; TRBD1 aligns across 7 bases. V lost 7 bases and J lost 14; bases outside the gene matches: 13. The length of the CDR3 is 12 residues. Per germline, CDR1 MNHNS and CDR2 SASEGT.

Here the CDR3 DNA reads TGCGCCAGCAGCCCGGGACAGGGGGCCGGGGAGACCCAGTACTTC. This gives the protein CASSPGQGAGETQYF. The chain has TRBV5-1 and TRBJ2-5, with 12 bases aligning to TRBD1. Germline CDR1 SGHRS, CDR2 YFSETQ. The CDR3 is 15 amino acids. Unmatched junction bases numbered 6, after V lost 4 bases and J lost 5 bases.

The rearrangement links TRBV5-1 to TRBJ1-3; 8 positions match TRBD1. Germline assignment: CDR1 SGHRS and CDR2 YFSETQ. V lost 5 bases to trimming and J lost 3 bases; unmatched junction nucleotides: 7. CDR3 length equals 15 residues. CDR3 sequence: CASSTDRGYGNTIYF. The CDR3 nucleotides read TGCGCCAGCAGTACTGACAGGGGTTATGGAAACACCATATATTTT.

Turning to this clone: Other DNA sequences within the sample encode an identical CDR3. The chain links TRBV29-1 to TRBJ2-5; TRBD1 matches 7 bases. Germline lookup yields CDR1 SQVTM and CDR2 ANQGSEA. J lost 2 bases, V lost 6 bases, and 3 bases had no gene match. This CDR3 has 12 residues. CDR3 DNA: TGCAGCGTACGGACAGGTCAAGAGACCCAGTACTTC. It encodes CSVRTGQETQYF.

The CDR3 DNA is TGTGCCAGCAGCATAGAAAAGGGGTCCGCCTCCTACGAGCAGTACTTC. Translation gives CASSIEKGSASYEQYF. The gene calls are TRBV4-2 and TRBJ2-7; TRBD1 might be the D (5 bases). V lost 5 bases and J lost 0, with 17 bases in between. The CDR3 has 16 amino acids. Germline CDR1 reads LGHNA; CDR2 reads YNFKEQ.